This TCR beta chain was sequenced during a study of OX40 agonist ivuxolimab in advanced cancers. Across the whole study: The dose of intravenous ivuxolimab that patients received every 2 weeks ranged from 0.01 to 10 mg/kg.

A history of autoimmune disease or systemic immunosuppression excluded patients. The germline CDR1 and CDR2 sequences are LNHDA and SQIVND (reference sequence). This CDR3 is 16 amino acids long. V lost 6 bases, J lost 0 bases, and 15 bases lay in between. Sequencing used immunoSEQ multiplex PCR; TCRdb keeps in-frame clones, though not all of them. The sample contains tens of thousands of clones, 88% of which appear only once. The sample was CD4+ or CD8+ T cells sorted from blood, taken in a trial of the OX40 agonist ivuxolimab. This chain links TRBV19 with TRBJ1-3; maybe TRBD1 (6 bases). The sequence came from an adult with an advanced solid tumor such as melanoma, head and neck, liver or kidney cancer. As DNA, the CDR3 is TGTGCCAGTAGCCACCTAACAGGGTCCTCTGGAAACACCATATATTTT. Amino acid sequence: CASSHLTGSSGNTIYF.